One sample yielded the 2 T cell receptor beta chains listed below, sequenced in a study of blood T cell repertoires in COVID-19 (TCRdb year 2020). Library method: the immunoSEQ multiplex PCR assay. TCRdb stores this immuneACCESS table with in-frame sequences only. Part of the clones is absent; in the studies checked, under half of the shortfall reflects unresolved V genes, and no reason is known for the rest. This sample holds 60,000 to 75,000 clones; roughly 93% were observed only once. The top ten clones comprise approximately 1.5% of the sample. Sequenced: peripheral blood. Source of these receptors: a human donor in a cohort sampled during active COVID-19.

The V call is TRBV7-2, the J call TRBJ1-1; weak D call: TRBD1 (6 bases). V was cut by 4 bases and J by 5 bases, with 14 bases left in between. The length of the CDR3 is 14 residues. CDR1 is SGHTA and CDR2 is FQGNSA in the germline V gene. DNA of the CDR3: TGTGCCAGCAGCTCCTCACAGGGTCGTACTGAAGCTTTCTTT. It specifies CASSSSQGRTEAFF.

V is TRBV19 and J is TRBJ2-1, with 13 bases lining up with TRBD2. Per the germline V gene, CDR1 is LNHDA and CDR2 is SQIVND (reference sequence). The CDR3 is 18 amino acids. With V trimmed by 5 bases and J by 11 bases, 18 bases remained unmatched. The CDR3 region is CASSSGTSGNLGQGKQFF. The CDR3 nucleotides are TGTGCCAGTAGTTCGGGGACTAGCGGGAATTTGGGGCAGGGGAAGCAGTTCTTC.